Following are 18 T cell receptor beta chains from one sample sequenced in a study of shared clonotypes between healthy human individuals. Sequenced by immunoSEQ multiplex PCR; TCRdb stores in-frame clones only, minus some. The table includes over 2 million clones, around 95% detected once. Sequencing was done on a sample of naive CD4+ T cells sorted from blood. Subset: CD45RA+ positively selected. The receptors stem from a man younger than 35 in good health.

This clone was seen once. The chain employs TRBV6-4 and TRBJ2-7; TRBD2 aligns across 14 bases. Germline V lookup: CDR1 MRHNA, CDR2 SNTAGT. The ends lost 2 bases at V and 0 bases at J; junction bases unmatched: 12. The CDR3 contains 20 residues. The CDR3 loop is CASSDASGTSGSPSSYEQYF. The CDR3 region has the DNA TGTGCCAGCAGTGACGCCTCCGGGACTAGCGGGAGCCCCAGCTCCTACGAGCAGTACTTC.

J is TRBJ2-1 and V is TRBV10-2, with 12 bases fitting TRBD2. Germline CDR1 WSHSY, CDR2 SAAADI. V lost 6 bases, J lost 8 bases, and 5 bases stayed unmatched. This CDR3 is built from 14 residues. The CDR3 nucleotides are TGCGCCAGCAGCAGGACTAGCGGGGTCTATGAGCAGTTCTTC. Its protein product is CASSRTSGVYEQFF.

This clone was counted once. The chain joins TRBV5-4 to TRBJ2-7; 9 bases line up with TRBD1. With V trimmed by 6 bases and J by 3 bases, 10 bases remained unmatched. Germline values: CDR1 SGHNT, CDR2 YYREEE (reference sequence). The CDR3 runs to 15 residues. The CDR3, as DNA: TGTGCCAGCACCGCAGCGGGACAGGGAAACTACGAGCAGTACTTC. Translating gives CASTAAGQGNYEQYF.

The gene calls are TRBV10-3 and TRBJ1-5; 8 bases line up with TRBD1. This CDR3 region has 18 residues. Germline values: CDR1 ENHRY, CDR2 SYGVKD. V trimming: 0 bases; J trimming: 4 bases; junction bases outside the gene matches: 11. The DNA of the CDR3 is TGTGCCATCAGTGAGTCGTCCAACAGGGGGATCGGAAATCAGCCCCAGCATTTT. Its protein is CAISESSNRGIGNQPQHF.

The chain uses TRBV10-3 and TRBJ2-7; perhaps TRBD1 as D (6 bases). This CDR3 contains 14 residues. V lost 6 bases, J lost 1 base, and 13 bases lay in between. CDR1 and CDR2 (germline): ENHRY, SYGVKD. The CDR3 DNA is TGTGCCATCAGCCCTGGCAGGGGATCCTACGAGCAGTACTTC. This codes for CAISPGRGSYEQYF.

The J gene is TRBJ2-1, the V gene TRBV4-1, with D unclear. Trimming took off 0 bases at V and 0 bases at J, with 12 bases between the two ends. The CDR3 runs to 17 residues. CDR1 and CDR2 from the germline V gene are MGHRA and YSYEKL. This chain's CDR3 is CASSQEGTAHSYNEQFF. The DNA for the CDR3 is TGCGCCAGCAGCCAAGAAGGTACGGCCCACTCCTACAATGAGCAGTTCTTC.

On this clone itself: The same CDR3 arises from other DNA sequences in this sample as well. CDR3 residues: CAWSRGGDTDTQYF. The CDR3 DNA reads TGTGCCTGGAGTAGGGGAGGGGACACAGATACGCAGTATTTT. The chain has TRBV30 and TRBJ2-3, with 7 bases aligning to TRBD2. CDR3 length: 14 amino acids. J lost 2 bases, V lost 2 bases, and 4 bases had no gene match. Germline V CDR1 and CDR2: GTSNPN, SVGIG (reference sequence). Full variable domain (missing parts from reference TRBV30 and TRBJ2-3): SQTIHQWPATLVQPVGSPLSLECTVEGTSNPNLYWYRQAAGRGLQLLFYSVGIGQISSEVPQNLSASRPQDRQFILSSKKLLLSDSGFYLCAWSRGGDTDTQYFGPGTRLTVL.

This chain connects TRBV5-4 to TRBJ1-1, with D tentatively TRBD1 (6 bases). Germline CDR1 is SGHNT and CDR2 is YYREEE (reference sequence). Trimming shortened V by 2 bases and J by 4 bases, and 9 bases separated the two germline ends. The CDR3 runs 13 residues. For the CDR3, the DNA is TGTGCCAGCAGCTTACAGGGAACCACTGAAGCTTTCTTT. It is translated as CASSLQGTTEAFF. Full variable domain (outside the CDR3, taken from reference TRBV5-4 and TRBJ1-1): ETGVTQSPTHLIKTRGQQVTLRCSSQSGHNTVSWYQQALGQGPQFIFQYYREEENGRGNFPPRFSGLQFPNYSSELNVNALELDDSALYLCASSLQGTTEAFFGQGTRLTVV.

This chain uses TRBV27 with TRBJ2-3; D not resolved. The germline CDR1 and CDR2 sequences are MNHEY and SMNVEV (reference sequence). The CDR3 is 14 amino acids. The V and J ends lost 6 bases and 2 bases respectively, with 12 bases between them. CDR3 in DNA: TGTGCCAGCAGGAACTCCTACAACACAGATACGCAGTATTTT. Its translation: CASRNSYNTDTQYF.

CDR3 nucleotides: TGCGCCAGCAGCCAAACTCGGTCAGGGGAGGGGGCCTACGAGCAGTACTTC. Translated: CASSQTRSGEGAYEQYF. The V gene is TRBV4-1, the J gene TRBJ2-7, with a tentative D call TRBD2 (7 bases). The V end lost 2 bases, the J end lost 2 bases, and 19 bases lay between the germline ends. This CDR3 region has 17 residues. In germline, CDR1 is MGHRA, CDR2 YSYEKL.

This clone was detected only once. The sample has other DNA sequences that encode this CDR3 too. The V call is TRBV29-1, the J call TRBJ1-1, with D perhaps matching TRBD1 (5 bases). The CDR3 runs to 13 residues. Trimming removed 5 bases from V and 1 base from J, with 11 bases in between. Germline assignment: CDR1 SQVTM and CDR2 ANQGSEA. This CDR3 reads CSVTGTANTEAFF. CDR3 nucleotide sequence: TGCAGCGTTACCGGGACGGCGAACACTGAAGCTTTCTTT.

J is TRBJ2-7 and V is TRBV29-1; 7 nucleotides align to TRBD1. Germline values: CDR1 SQVTM, CDR2 ANQGSEA. J was trimmed by 1 base and V by 6 bases; bases with no gene match: 9. The CDR3 sequence is 14 residues long. CDR3 loop: CSVRGGDSSYEQYF. The CDR3 DNA reads as TGCAGCGTCCGTGGTGGGGACAGTTCCTACGAGCAGTACTTC.

The rearrangement joins TRBV28 to TRBJ1-2; 11 bases map to TRBD1. CDR3 size: 14 residues. V dropped 6 bases and J dropped 7; count of bases not matched to a gene: 7. Germline V lookup: CDR1 MDHEN, CDR2 SYDVKM. As DNA, the CDR3 is TGTGCCAGCAGATCCTTGGGACAGGGGGGTGGCTACACCTTC. Translation: CASRSLGQGGGYTF.

The rearrangement links TRBV5-4 to TRBJ2-5; possible D gene TRBD2, 5 bases. The CDR3 covers 13 residues. V shed 6 bases and J shed 5 bases, with 14 bases lying between them. Germline values: CDR1 SGHNT, CDR2 YYREEE (reference sequence). Written as DNA, the CDR3 is TGTGCCAGCAACTCGATAGGGAGTGAGACCCAGTACTTC. Its translation is CASNSIGSETQYF.

The chain couples TRBV6-1 to TRBJ1-4; a possible D gene is TRBD1 (5 bases). Between the trimmed V and J ends, which lost 7 bases and 7 bases, there was a span of 13 bases. CDR1 MNHNS and CDR2 SASEGT come from the germline V gene. The CDR3 sequence is 13 residues long. CDR3 residues: CASTTTGREKLFF. The CDR3 region has the DNA TGTGCCAGCACGACAACGGGGCGTGAAAAACTGTTTTTT.

Only one count was recorded for this clone. The CDR3 coding sequence is TGTGCCATCAGTGAGGGGGGGCGCAAAGAGACCCAGTACTTC. Translation: CAISEGGRKETQYF. V is TRBV10-3 and J is TRBJ2-5; D may correspond to TRBD1 or TRBD2 (6 bases each). CDR1 is ENHRY, CDR2 SYGVKD, per germline. The V and J ends lost 2 bases and 3 bases respectively, with 10 bases between them. This CDR3 is built from 14 residues.

This chain links TRBV5-1 with TRBJ2-5; the D is unclear. CDR3 length: 13 residues. CDR1 is SGHRS and CDR2 is YFSETQ in the germline V gene. V lost 4 bases to trimming and J lost 2 bases, with 9 bases between them. As DNA, the CDR3 is TGCGCCAGCAGCCCGAACCGTCAAGAGACCCAGTACTTC. Its translation is CASSPNRQETQYF.

The DNA for the CDR3 is TGTGCCAGCCACCTCGGGGGGTTCTTCGAGCAGTACTTC. This gives the protein CASHLGGFFEQYF. The chain uses TRBV2 and TRBJ2-7; 7 bases agree with TRBD2. This CDR3 has 13 amino acids. CDR1 and CDR2 from the germline V gene are SNHLY and FYNNEI. With 8 bases clipped from V and 6 bases from J, the junction kept 10 bases outside the gene matches.